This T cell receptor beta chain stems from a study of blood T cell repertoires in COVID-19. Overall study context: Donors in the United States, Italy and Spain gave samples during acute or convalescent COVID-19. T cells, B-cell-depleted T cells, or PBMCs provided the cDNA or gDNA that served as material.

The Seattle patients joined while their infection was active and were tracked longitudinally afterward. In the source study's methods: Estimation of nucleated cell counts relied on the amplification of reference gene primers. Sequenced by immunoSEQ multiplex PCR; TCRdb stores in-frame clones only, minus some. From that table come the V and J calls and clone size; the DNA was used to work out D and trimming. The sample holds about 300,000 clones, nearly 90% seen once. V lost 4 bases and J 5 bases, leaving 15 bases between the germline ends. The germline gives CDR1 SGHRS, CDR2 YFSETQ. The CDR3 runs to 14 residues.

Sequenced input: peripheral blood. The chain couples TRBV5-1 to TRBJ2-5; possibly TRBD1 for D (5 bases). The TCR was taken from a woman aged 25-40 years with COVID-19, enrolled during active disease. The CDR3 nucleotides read TGCGCCAGCAGCATAACAGGAAGGGCGGAGACCCAGTACTTC. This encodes CASSITGRAETQYF.